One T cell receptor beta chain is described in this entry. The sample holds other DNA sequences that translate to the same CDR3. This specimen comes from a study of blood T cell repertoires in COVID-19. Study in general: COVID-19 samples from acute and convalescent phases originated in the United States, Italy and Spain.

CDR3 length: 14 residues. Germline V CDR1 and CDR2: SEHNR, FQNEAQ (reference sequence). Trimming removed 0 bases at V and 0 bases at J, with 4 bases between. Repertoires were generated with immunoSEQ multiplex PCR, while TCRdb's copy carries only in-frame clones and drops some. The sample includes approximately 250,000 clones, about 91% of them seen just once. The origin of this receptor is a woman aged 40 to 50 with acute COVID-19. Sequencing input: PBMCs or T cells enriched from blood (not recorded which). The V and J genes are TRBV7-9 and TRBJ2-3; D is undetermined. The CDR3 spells CASSLALSTDTQYF. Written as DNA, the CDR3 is TGTGCCAGCAGCTTAGCTCTCAGCACAGATACGCAGTATTTT.